This T cell receptor beta chain was observed in a study of OX40 agonist ivuxolimab in advanced cancers. Trimming removed 1 base from V and 4 bases from J; junction bases left unmatched: 0. From germline, CDR1 is KGHSH and CDR2 LQKENI. The CDR3 covers 14 residues. The repertoire was sequenced with immunoSEQ multiplex PCR; TCRdb's copy has only in-frame clones and lacks some. This sample has 75,000 to 95,000 clones; roughly 94% occur once, and the top ten carry 0.45% to 0.55%. The chain employs TRBV18 and TRBJ1-1, with TRBD1 matching 10 bases. The source material was CD4+ or CD8+ T cells sorted from blood, sampled in a trial of the OX40 agonist ivuxolimab. This receptor was obtained from an adult with an advanced solid tumor such as melanoma, head and neck, liver or kidney cancer. This CDR3 reads CASSPRTGGTEAFF. Here the CDR3 DNA reads TGTGCCAGCTCACCACGGACAGGGGGCACTGAAGCTTTCTTT.